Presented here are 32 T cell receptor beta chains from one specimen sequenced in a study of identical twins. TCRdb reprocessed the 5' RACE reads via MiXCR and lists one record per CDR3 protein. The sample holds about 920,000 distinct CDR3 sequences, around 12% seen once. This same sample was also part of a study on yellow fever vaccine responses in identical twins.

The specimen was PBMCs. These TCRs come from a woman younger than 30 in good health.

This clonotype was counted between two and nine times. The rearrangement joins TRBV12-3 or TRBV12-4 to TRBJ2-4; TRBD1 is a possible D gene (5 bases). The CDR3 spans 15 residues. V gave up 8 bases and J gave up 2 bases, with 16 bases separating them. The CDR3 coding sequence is TGTGCCAGCCTAGGCCAGGGTGGGCCCAAAAACATTCAGTACTTC. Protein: CASLGQGGPKNIQYF.

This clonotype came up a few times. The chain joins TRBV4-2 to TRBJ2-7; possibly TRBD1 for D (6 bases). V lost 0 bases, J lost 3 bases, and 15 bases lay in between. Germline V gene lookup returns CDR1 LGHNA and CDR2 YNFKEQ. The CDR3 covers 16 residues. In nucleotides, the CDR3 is TGTGCCAGCAGCCAAGATACAGGGACGGGGAGCTACGAGCAGTACTTC. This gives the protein CASSQDTGTGSYEQYF.

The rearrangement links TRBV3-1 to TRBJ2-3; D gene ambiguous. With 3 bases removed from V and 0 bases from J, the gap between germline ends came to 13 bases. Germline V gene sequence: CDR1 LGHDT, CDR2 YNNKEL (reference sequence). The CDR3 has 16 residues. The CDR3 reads CASSQRPPSSTDTQYF. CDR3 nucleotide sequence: TGTGCCAGCAGCCAGAGGCCCCCCTCTAGCACAGATACGCAGTATTTT.

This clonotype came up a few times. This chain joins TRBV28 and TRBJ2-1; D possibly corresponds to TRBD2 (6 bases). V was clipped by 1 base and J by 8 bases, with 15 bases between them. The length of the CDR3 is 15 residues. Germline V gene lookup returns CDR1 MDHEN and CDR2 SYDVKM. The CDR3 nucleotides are TGTGCCAGCAGTTTATCGGGGGTTGCTATCCATGAGCAGTTCTTC. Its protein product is CASSLSGVAIHEQFF.

The CDR3 nucleotides read TGTGCCAGCAGTGGACTGGACAGGGCGAACACCGGGGAGCTGTTTTTT. Protein sequence: CASSGLDRANTGELFF. The V and J genes are TRBV27 and TRBJ2-2, with 8 bases aligning to TRBD1. Germline CDR1 and CDR2: MNHEY and SMNVEV (reference sequence). After removal of 5 bases from V and 0 bases from J, the junction contained 5 bases not matched to a gene. CDR3 length: 16 residues.

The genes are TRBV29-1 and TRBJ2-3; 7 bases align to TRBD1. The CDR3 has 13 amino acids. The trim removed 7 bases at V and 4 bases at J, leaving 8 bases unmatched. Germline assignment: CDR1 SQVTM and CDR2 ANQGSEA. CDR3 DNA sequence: TGCAGCGCCCAGGGACAGAGTCCAGATACGCAGTATTTT. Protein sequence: CSAQGQSPDTQYF.

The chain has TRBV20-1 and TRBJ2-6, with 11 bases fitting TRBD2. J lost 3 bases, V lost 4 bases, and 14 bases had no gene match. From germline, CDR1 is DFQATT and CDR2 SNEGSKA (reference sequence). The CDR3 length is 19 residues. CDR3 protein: CSAMQVTSGMPLGANVLTF. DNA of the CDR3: TGCAGTGCTATGCAGGTGACTAGCGGGATGCCCCTTGGGGCCAACGTCCTGACTTTC.

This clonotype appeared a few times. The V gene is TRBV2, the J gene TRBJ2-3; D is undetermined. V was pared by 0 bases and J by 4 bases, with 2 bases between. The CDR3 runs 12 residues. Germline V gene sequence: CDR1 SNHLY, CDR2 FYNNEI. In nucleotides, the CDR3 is TGTGCCAGCAGTGAAGCGTCAGATACGCAGTATTTT. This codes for CASSEASDTQYF.

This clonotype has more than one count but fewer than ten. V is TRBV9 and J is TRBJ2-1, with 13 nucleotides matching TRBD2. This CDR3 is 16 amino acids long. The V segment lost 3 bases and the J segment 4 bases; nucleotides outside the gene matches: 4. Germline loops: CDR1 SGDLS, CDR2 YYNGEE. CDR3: CASSGTSGRFYNEQFF. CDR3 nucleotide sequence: TGTGCCAGCAGCGGGACTAGCGGGAGATTTTACAATGAGCAGTTCTTC.

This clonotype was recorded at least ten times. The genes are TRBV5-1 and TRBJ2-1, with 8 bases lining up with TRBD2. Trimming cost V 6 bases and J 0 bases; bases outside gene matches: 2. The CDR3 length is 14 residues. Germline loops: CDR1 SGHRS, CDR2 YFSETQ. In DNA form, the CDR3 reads TGCGCCAGCATCAGCGGGGGCTCCTACAATGAGCAGTTCTTC. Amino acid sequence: CASISGGSYNEQFF. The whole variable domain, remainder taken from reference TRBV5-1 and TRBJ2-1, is KAGVTQTPRYLIKTRGQQVTLSCSPISGHRSVSWYQQTPGQGLQFLFEYFSETQRNKGNFPGRFSGRQFSNSRSEMNVSTLELGDSALYLCASISGGSYNEQFFGPGTRLTVL.

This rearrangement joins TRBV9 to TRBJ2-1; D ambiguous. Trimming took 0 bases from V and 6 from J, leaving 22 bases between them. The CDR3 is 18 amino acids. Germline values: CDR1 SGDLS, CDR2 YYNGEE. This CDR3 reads CASSVASDGVPLFNEQFF. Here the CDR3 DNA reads TGTGCCAGCAGCGTAGCTTCAGATGGGGTACCCCTGTTCAATGAGCAGTTCTTC. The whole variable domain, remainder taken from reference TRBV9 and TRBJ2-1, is DSGVTQTPKHLITATGQRVTLRCSPRSGDLSVYWYQQSLDQGLQFLIQYYNGEERAKGNILERFSAQQFPDLHSELNLSSLELGDSALYFCASSVASDGVPLFNEQFFGPGTRLTVL.

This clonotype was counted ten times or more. CDR3 residues: CASSQHGGSYEQYF. The DNA for the CDR3 is TGTGCCAGCAGTCAGCATGGCGGCTCCTACGAGCAGTACTTC. This chain uses TRBV12-3 or TRBV12-4 with TRBJ2-7; D ambiguous. CDR3 length: 14 residues. V gave up 5 bases and J gave up 0 bases, with 11 bases separating them.

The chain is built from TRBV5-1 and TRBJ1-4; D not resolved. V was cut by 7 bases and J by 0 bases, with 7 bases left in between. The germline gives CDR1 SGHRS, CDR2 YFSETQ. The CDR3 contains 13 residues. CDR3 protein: CASQEATNEKLFF. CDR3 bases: TGCGCCAGCCAAGAAGCAACTAATGAAAAACTGTTTTTT.

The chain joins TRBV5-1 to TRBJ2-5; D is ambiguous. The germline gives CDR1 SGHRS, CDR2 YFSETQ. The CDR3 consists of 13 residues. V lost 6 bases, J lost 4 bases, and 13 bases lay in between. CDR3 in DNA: TGCGCCAGCACCGAATTGGGGTCAGAGACCCAGTACTTC. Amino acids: CASTELGSETQYF.

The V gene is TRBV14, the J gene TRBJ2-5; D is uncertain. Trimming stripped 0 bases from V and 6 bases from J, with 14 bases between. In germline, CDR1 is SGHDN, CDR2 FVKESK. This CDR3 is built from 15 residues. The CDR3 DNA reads TGTGCCAGCAGCCAAGAGGGCGGCCCCGTGAAGACCCAGTACTTC. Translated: CASSQEGGPVKTQYF.

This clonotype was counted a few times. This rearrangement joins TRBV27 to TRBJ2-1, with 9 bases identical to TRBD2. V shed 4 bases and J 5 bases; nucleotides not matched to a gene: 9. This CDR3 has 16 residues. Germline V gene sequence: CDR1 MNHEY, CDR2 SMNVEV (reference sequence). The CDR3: CASSSSGGPIDNEQFF. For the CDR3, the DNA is TGTGCCAGCAGTTCAAGCGGGGGGCCAATAGACAATGAGCAGTTCTTC.

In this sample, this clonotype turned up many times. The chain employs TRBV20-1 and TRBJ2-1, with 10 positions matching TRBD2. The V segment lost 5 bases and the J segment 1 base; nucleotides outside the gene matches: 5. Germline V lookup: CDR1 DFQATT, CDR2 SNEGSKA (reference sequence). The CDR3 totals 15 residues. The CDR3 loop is CSASSGRGSYNEQFF. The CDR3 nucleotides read TGCAGTGCTTCTAGCGGGAGAGGGTCCTACAATGAGCAGTTCTTC.

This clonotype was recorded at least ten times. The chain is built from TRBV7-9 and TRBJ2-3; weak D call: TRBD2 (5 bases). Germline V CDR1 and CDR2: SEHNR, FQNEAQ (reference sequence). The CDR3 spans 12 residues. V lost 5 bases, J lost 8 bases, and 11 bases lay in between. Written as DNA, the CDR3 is TGTGCCAGCAGCCAGACTATGGGTACGCAGTATTTT. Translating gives CASSQTMGTQYF.

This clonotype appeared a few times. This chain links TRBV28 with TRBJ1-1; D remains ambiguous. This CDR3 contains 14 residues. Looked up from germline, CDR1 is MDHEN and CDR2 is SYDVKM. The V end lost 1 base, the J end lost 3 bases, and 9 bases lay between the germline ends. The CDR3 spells CASSLYGSHTEAFF. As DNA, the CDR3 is TGTGCCAGCAGTTTATATGGGAGCCACACTGAAGCTTTCTTT.

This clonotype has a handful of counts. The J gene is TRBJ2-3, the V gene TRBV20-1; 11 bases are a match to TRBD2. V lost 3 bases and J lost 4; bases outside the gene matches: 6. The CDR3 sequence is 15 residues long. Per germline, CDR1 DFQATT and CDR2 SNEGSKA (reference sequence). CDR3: CSARATSGAPDTQYF. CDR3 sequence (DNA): TGCAGTGCTAGGGCGACTAGCGGGGCGCCAGATACGCAGTATTTT.

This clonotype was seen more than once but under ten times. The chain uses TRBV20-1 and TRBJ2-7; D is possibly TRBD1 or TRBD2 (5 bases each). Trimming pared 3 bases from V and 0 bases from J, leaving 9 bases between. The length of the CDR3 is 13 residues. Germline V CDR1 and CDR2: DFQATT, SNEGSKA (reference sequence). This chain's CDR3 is CSASGTHSYEQYF. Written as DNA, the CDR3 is TGCAGTGCTAGCGGGACCCACTCCTACGAGCAGTACTTC.

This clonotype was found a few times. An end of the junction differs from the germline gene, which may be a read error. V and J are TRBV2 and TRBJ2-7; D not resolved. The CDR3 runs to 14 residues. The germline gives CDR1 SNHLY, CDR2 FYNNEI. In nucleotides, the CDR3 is TGTGCCAGCAGTGACAAAGGTTTTTTAGGGATCACAAACTTC. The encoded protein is CASSDKGFLGITNF.

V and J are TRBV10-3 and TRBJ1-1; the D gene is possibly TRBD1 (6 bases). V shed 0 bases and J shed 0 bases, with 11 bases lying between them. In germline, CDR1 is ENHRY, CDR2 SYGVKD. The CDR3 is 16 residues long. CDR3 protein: CAISESGGRLNTEAFF. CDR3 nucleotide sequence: TGTGCCATCAGTGAGTCGGGGGGGCGGTTGAACACTGAAGCTTTCTTT.

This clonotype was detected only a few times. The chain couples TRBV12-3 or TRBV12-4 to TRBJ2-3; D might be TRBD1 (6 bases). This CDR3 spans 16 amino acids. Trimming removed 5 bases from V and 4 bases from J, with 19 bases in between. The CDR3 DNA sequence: TGTGCCAGCAGTCCTTCGGGACAACCTGGGTCAGATACGCAGTATTTT. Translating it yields CASSPSGQPGSDTQYF.

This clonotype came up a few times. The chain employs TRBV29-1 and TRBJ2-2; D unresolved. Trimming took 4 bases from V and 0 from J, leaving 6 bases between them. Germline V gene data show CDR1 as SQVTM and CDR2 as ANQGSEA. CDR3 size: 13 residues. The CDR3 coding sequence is TGCAGCGTTGGGGCTACGAACACCGGGGAGCTGTTTTTT. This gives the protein CSVGATNTGELFF.

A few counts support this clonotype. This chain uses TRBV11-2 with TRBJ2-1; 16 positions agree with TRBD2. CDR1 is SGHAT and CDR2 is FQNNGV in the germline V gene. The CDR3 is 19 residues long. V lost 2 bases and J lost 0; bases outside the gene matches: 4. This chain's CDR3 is CASSLMGLAGGGSYNEQFF. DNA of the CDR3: TGTGCCAGCAGCTTAATGGGACTAGCGGGAGGGGGCTCCTACAATGAGCAGTTCTTC.

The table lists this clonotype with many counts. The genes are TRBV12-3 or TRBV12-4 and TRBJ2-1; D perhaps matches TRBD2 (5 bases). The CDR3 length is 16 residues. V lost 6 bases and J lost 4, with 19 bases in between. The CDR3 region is CASSPQQAAVYNEQFF. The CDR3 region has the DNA TGTGCCAGCAGCCCACAACAAGCGGCAGTTTACAATGAGCAGTTCTTC.

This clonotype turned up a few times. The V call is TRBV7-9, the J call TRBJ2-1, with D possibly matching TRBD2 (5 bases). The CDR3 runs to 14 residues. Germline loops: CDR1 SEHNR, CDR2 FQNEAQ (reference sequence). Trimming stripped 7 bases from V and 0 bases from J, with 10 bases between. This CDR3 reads CASMRGSSYNEQFF. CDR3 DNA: TGTGCCAGCATGAGAGGGAGCTCCTACAATGAGCAGTTCTTC.

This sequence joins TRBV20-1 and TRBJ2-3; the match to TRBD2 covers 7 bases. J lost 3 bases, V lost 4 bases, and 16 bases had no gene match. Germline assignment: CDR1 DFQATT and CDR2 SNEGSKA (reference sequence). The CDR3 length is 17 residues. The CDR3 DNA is TGCAGTGCTATTCGTATCCTGGGACTACCTGGGACAGATACGCAGTATTTT. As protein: CSAIRILGLPGTDTQYF.

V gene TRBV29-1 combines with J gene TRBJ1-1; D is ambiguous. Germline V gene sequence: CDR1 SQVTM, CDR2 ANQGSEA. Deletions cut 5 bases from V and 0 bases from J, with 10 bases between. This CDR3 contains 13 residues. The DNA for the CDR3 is TGCAGCGTTTGGACGGGCATGAACACTGAAGCTTTCTTT. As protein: CSVWTGMNTEAFF.

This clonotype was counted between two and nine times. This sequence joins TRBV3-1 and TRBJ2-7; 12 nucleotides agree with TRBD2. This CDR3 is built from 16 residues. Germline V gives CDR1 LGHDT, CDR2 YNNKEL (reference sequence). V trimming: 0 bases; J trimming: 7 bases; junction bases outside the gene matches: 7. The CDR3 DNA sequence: TGTGCCAGCAGCCAAGACCGACTAGCGGGAGTTTGGGAGCAGTACTTC. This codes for CASSQDRLAGVWEQYF.

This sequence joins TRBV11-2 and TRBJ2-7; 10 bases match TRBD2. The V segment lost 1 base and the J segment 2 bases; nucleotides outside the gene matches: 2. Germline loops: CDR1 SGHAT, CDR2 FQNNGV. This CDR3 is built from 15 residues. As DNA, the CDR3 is TGTGCCAGCAGCTTAGTCGGGACTAGCGCCTACGAGCAGTACGTC. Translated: CASSLVGTSAYEQYV.